This T cell receptor beta chain was captured in a study of blood T cell repertoires in COVID-19. Overall study context: Acute-phase and convalescent COVID-19 samples originated in the United States, Italy and Spain.

Produced via immunoSEQ multiplex PCR; TCRdb's table is partial and in-frame only. The data contain roughly 230,000 clones, approximately 81% of them singletons. The sequencing input was peripheral blood. This TCR came from a woman aged 80 or over with acute or convalescent COVID-19.

The CDR3 loop is CASSNSRGTDTQYF. The CDR3 nucleotides read TGTGCCAGCAGCAACTCGCGGGGCACAGATACGCAGTATTTT. This chain connects TRBV6-5 to TRBJ2-3; D may be TRBD2 (5 bases). Germline V lookup: CDR1 MNHEY, CDR2 SVGAGI. This CDR3 has 14 amino acids. V gave up 6 bases and J gave up 1 base, with 11 bases separating them.